This note documents a single T cell receptor beta chain sequence. The data were obtained in a study of shared clonotypes between healthy human individuals. Produced via immunoSEQ multiplex PCR; TCRdb's table is partial and in-frame only. The data contain more than 500,000 clones, 95% to 97% of them seen just once; the ten biggest clones take up about 0.067%. Splitting of CD4+ cells produced CD45RA+ naive and CD45RA-negative memory subsets. CDR3 length: 21 amino acids. The germline V gene encodes CDR1 SGHRS and CDR2 YFSETQ. Unmatched junction bases numbered 17, after V lost 4 bases and J lost 2 bases. This sequence was found in a woman in her 30s in good health. The specimen was naive CD4+ T cells sorted from blood. Indicated subset: CD45RA+ positively selected. The V gene is TRBV5-1, the J gene TRBJ2-6; 11 nucleotides agree with TRBD2. CDR3 nucleotides: TGCGCCAGCAGCCTACCGACTAGCGGGGACCCCCCTCAAGCTGGGGCCAACGTCCTGACTTTC. As protein: CASSLPTSGDPPQAGANVLTF.